The TCR beta chain under discussion was sequenced for a study of T cell responses to AZD1222 COVID-19 vaccine. Study-wide points: Reportedly, nearly half of unique spike TCRs recognized epitopes outside B.1.351/B.1.1.7 mutations.

The germline V gene encodes CDR1 SGDLS and CDR2 YYNGEE. V dropped 4 bases and J dropped 2 bases, with 18 bases sitting between them. The CDR3 is 16 amino acids. In the case of this clone: As yet, its antigen is unknown.

Generated by immunoSEQ multiplex PCR, the TCRdb table keeps only in-frame clones and is missing some. The table records 92,000 or so clones, 70% to 90% of them present only once. This clonotype was sampled from an adult in good health. This chain connects TRBV9 to TRBJ2-5; D is perhaps TRBD1 (6 bases). Material: peripheral blood, obtained on day 0 of AZD1222 vaccination. The CDR3 DNA is TGTGCCAGCAGCAAGACCGGGACAACGACTCAAGAGACCCAGTACTTC. This codes for CASSKTGTTTQETQYF.